The clone carrying this T cell receptor beta chain ranks as medium-sized in terms of frequency. What it binds is unknown. The CDR3 extends over 18 amino acids. Germline V lookup: CDR1 MNHEY, CDR2 SMNVEV (reference sequence). This sample was taken from a study of CXCR3-negative and CXCR3-positive naive CD8 T cells. Points from the study as a whole: CXCR3-positive naive cells carried more hydrophobic TRB CDR3s than CXCR3-negative naive cells did.

UMI-tagged TRB cDNA libraries were built via 5' RACE. TCRdb reprocessed the 5' RACE reads, keeping one entry per CDR3 protein, no DNA. Seen in this sample are 5,300 or so distinct CDR3 sequences; the ten most common clones hold 1.9%. Within the CD8+ T cell compartment, naive cells were CD45RO-CCR7+CD27+CD95-. Sequencing was carried out using naive CXCR3+ CD8+ T cells from blood. The subset denotes: CD45RO-CCR7+CD27+CD95- naive CD8+ T cells expressing CXCR3 (TNR3+). The clonotype comes from a human donor in good health. Some clones in this sample may be carry-over from other donors' samples. The chain recombines TRBV27 with TRBJ2-7; absent DNA, TCRdb's TRBD1 call cannot be checked. This CDR3 is CASSFLGQGTGPSYEQYF.